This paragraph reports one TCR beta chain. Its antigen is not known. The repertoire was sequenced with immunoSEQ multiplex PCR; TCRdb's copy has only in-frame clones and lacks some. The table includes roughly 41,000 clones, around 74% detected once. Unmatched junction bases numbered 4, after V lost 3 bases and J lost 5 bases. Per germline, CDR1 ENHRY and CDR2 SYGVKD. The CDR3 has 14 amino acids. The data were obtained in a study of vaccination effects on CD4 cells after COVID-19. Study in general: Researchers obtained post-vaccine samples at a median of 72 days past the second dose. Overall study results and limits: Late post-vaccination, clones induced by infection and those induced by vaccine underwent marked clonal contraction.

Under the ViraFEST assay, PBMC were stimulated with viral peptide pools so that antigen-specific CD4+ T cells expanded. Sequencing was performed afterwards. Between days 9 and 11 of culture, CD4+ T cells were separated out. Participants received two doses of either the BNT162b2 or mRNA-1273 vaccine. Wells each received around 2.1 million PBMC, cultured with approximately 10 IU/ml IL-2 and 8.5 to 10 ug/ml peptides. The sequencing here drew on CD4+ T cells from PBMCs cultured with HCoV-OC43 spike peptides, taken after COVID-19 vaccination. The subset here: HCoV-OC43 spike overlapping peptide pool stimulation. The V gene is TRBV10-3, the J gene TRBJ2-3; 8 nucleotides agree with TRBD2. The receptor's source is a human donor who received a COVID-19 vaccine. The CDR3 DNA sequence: TGTGCCATCAGTGACAGCGGGGGTGAAGATACGCAGTATTTT. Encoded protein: CAISDSGGEDTQYF.